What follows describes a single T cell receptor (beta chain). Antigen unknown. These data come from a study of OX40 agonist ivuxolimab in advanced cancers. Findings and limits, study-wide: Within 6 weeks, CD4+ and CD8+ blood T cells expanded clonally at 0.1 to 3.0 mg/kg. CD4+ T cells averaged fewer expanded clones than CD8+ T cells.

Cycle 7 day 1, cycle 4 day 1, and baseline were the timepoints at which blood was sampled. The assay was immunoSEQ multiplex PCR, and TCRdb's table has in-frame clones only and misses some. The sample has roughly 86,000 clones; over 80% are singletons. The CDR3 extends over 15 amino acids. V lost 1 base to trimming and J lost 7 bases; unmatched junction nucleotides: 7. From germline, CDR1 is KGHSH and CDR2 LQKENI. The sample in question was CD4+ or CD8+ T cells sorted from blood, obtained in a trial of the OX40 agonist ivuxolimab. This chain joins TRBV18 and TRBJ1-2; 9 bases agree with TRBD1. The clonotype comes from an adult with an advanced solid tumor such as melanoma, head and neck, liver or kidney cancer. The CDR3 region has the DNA TGTGCCAGCTCACCACTGGGACAGGGAATTTCTGGCTACACCTTC. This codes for CASSPLGQGISGYTF.